A selection of T cell receptor beta chains follows, all from one sample in a study of blood T cells in healthy people across ages. TCRdb processed the 5' RACE reads anew with MiXCR; each CDR3 protein has one entry. The sample has approximately 2,000,000 distinct CDR3 sequences, about 39% seen once; the top ten hold under 30%. Sequenced input: blood. All receptors come from a human donor in good health. CDR3s include the opening cysteine and the closing phenylalanine or tryptophan. The D gene is left open where the match is weak. Clone size, where shown, is once, few, many, or a class for clones that have expanded.

j_call v_call clone_size d_call cdr3_aa cdr3_nt
TRBJ1-6 TRBV7-2 NA NA CASSLVPGAPLSLHF TGTGCCAGCAGCTTAGTTCCAGGGGCCCCCTTGTCCCTCCACTTT
TRBJ2-3 TRBV7-2 few TRBD2 CASSSGLAGVRADTQYF TGTGCCAGCAGCTCCGGACTAGCGGGGGTTCGGGCAGATACGCAGTATTTT
TRBJ1-1 TRBV4-1 few NA CASSPHREGGTEAFF TGCGCCAGCAGCCCCCACCGCGAGGGAGGCACTGAAGCTTTCTTT
TRBJ2-7 TRBV27 NA NA CASSLSNSAGSYEQYF TGTGCCAGCAGTTTATCTAACAGCGCCGGATCCTACGAGCAGTACTTC
TRBJ1-1 TRBV6-5 NA NA CASSLSGDSSEAFF TGTGCCAGCAGCCTCTCAGGGGACTCATCAGAAGCTTTCTTT
TRBJ1-5 TRBV7-8 NA NA CASSLAGVTASGMPQHF TGTGCCAGCAGCTTAGCAGGGGTAACCGCCTCGGGTATGCCCCAGCATTTT
TRBJ2-1 TRBV20-1 NA NA CSAEGGGPYDEQFF TGCAGTGCTGAGGGGGGAGGGCCGTACGATGAGCAGTTCTTC
TRBJ2-4 TRBV4-1 NA NA CASSPLREAERYF TGCGCCAGCAGCCCGTTGAGGGAGGCCGAGCGGTACTTC
TRBJ1-2 TRBV13 NA TRBD1 CASSKATGGFYGYTF TGTGCCAGCAGCAAGGCAACAGGGGGTTTCTATGGCTACACCTTC
TRBJ2-3 TRBV20-1 NA NA CSAEIAGSDTQYF TGCAGTGCTGAAATAGCCGGCTCAGATACGCAGTATTTT
TRBJ1-5 TRBV28 NA TRBD1 CASGVPSGTDNQPQHF TGTGCCAGCGGCGTCCCCTCCGGGACAGATAATCAGCCCCAGCATTTT
TRBJ2-7 TRBV2 NA TRBD1 CASSEKGDRDEQYF TGTGCCAGCAGTGAAAAGGGGGACAGGGACGAGCAGTACTTC
TRBJ1-3 TRBV4-2 NA NA CASSHTGVLIGNTIYF TGTGCCAGCAGCCACACCGGGGTCTTGATAGGAAACACCATATATTTT
TRBJ2-4 TRBV12-3/TRBV12-4 NA TRBD2 CASSLGLARHIQYF TGTGCCAGCAGTTTAGGACTAGCGCGGCACATTCAGTACTTC
TRBJ1-6 TRBV4-3 NA NA CASGVVGDSPLHF TGCGCCAGCGGGGTCGTGGGTGATTCACCCCTCCACTTT
TRBJ1-5 TRBV12-3/TRBV12-4 NA NA CASSTDETDLNQPQHF TGTGCCAGCAGCACCGATGAGACAGACCTCAATCAGCCCCAGCATTTT
TRBJ1-3 TRBV9 NA NA CASSVGSSGNTIYF TGTGCCAGCAGCGTTGGGAGCTCTGGAAACACCATATATTTT
TRBJ2-4 TRBV28 few TRBD1 CASSSMTGFREQYF TGTGCCAGCAGTTCCATGACAGGGTTCAGGGAGCAGTACTTC
TRBJ2-1 TRBV6-5 few TRBD1 CASSKDRGPYNEQFF TGTGCCAGCAGTAAAGACAGGGGGCCTTACAATGAGCAGTTCTTC
TRBJ1-5 TRBV6-2/TRBV6-3 few NA CASSSRQTNQPQHF TGTGCCAGCAGTTCACGGCAGACTAATCAGCCCCAGCATTTT
TRBJ2-7 TRBV15 NA TRBD2 CATSSGLVSIDEQYF TGTGCCACCAGCAGCGGACTAGTATCTATCGACGAGCAGTACTTC
TRBJ2-3 TRBV3-1 few NA CASSPTVGTQIPYTQYF TGTGCCAGCAGTCCTACGGTTGGCACTCAAATCCCTTATACGCAGTATTTT
TRBJ2-6 TRBV18 NA NA CASSPSPVGANVLTF TGTGCCAGCTCGCCCAGCCCTGTTGGGGCCAACGTCCTGACTTTC
TRBJ1-2 TRBV3-1 few NA CASSPAIEGVGGYTF TGTGCCAGCAGCCCCGCGATTGAGGGGGTAGGTGGCTACACCTTC
TRBJ2-1 TRBV11-2 NA NA CASSSLFFDSYNEQFF TGTGCCAGCAGCTCCCTCTTTTTTGACTCCTACAATGAGCAGTTCTTC
TRBJ2-1 TRBV4-2 NA TRBD2 CASSQSGGAGNEQFF TGTGCCAGCAGCCAAAGCGGGGGGGCTGGAAATGAGCAGTTCTTC
TRBJ1-5 TRBV20-1 NA NA CSALNWGTGDDSNQPQHF TGCAGTGCTCTGAACTGGGGGACCGGGGATGATAGCAATCAGCCCCAGCATTTT
TRBJ1-2 TRBV30 NA TRBD1 CAYQLGTAYGYTF TGTGCCTACCAACTCGGGACAGCTTATGGCTACACCTTC
TRBJ2-1 TRBV25-1 NA TRBD1 CASSVNRGLDNEQFF TGTGCCAGCAGTGTAAATAGGGGGCTGGACAATGAGCAGTTCTTC
TRBJ2-3 TRBV18 few NA CASSPTENTDTQYF TGTGCCAGCTCACCGACTGAAAACACAGATACGCAGTATTTT
TRBJ2-3 TRBV7-2 NA TRBD2 CASSPLAGGTSTDTQYF TGTGCCAGCAGCCCACTAGCGGGGGGTACGAGCACAGATACGCAGTATTTT
TRBJ2-7 TRBV20-1 few NA CSAMTPREQYF TGCAGTGCTATGACCCCCCGGGAGCAGTACTTC